This TCR beta chain was identified in a study of spatial heterogeneity in lung cancer. Time point described: sample taken at primary tumor resection. Each CDR3 protein gets one entry after TCRdb re-called the 5' RACE reads with MiXCR. The table shows more than 65,000 distinct CDR3 sequences, with 7% to 9% occurring only once. Germline lookup yields CDR1 LGHNT and CDR2 FRNRAP. This CDR3 has 16 residues. The V end lost 0 bases, the J end lost 5 bases, and 15 bases lay between the germline ends. Sequenced material: PBMCs, taken at surgery. This receptor was taken from a male donor with early-stage non-small cell lung cancer. The chain uses TRBV12-5 and TRBJ2-3; the D call may be TRBD1 or TRBD2 (5 bases each). Here the CDR3 DNA reads TGTGCTAGTGGTTTGGTACTCCAGGGACCGGGAGATACGCAGTATTTT. Its translation is CASGLVLQGPGDTQYF.